The 14 T cell receptor beta chains below come from one sample, sequenced in a study of blood T cell repertoires in COVID-19. Sequenced by immunoSEQ multiplex PCR; TCRdb stores in-frame clones only, minus some. The data show some 53,000 clones, about nine tenths seen once. The material sequenced was peripheral blood. These receptors were collected from an older man with acute or convalescent COVID-19.

The chain carries TRBV18 and TRBJ2-5, with a weak D call TRBD1 (5 bases). V lost 1 base and J lost 2, with 5 bases in between. The CDR3 runs 13 residues. Germline V gene sequence: CDR1 KGHSH, CDR2 LQKENI. Here the CDR3 DNA reads TGTGCCAGCTCACCACGGACACAAGAGACCCAGTACTTC. Encoded protein: CASSPRTQETQYF. The whole variable domain, remainder taken from reference TRBV18 and TRBJ2-5, is NAGVMQNPRHLVRRRGQEARLRCSPMKGHSHVYWYRQLPEEGLKFMVYLQKENIIDESGMPKERFSAEFPKEGPSILRIQQVVRGDSAAYFCASSPRTQETQYFGPGTRLLVL.

CDR3 amino acids: CASSLLGGYNEQFF. The CDR3 bases are TGTGCCAGCAGTTTACTGGGGGGTTACAATGAGCAGTTCTTC. This chain uses TRBV28 with TRBJ2-1, with D possibly TRBD2 on 6 matching bases. This CDR3 has 14 amino acids. V shed 2 bases and J shed 4 bases, with 9 bases lying between them. Germline-derived CDR1 and CDR2 are MDHEN and SYDVKM.

The chain uses TRBV7-8 and TRBJ1-5, with D perhaps TRBD1 (6 bases). In germline, CDR1 is SGHVS, CDR2 FQNEAQ. Trimming cost V 3 bases and J 2 bases, with 11 bases left between them. The CDR3 loop spans 15 amino acids. The CDR3, as DNA: TGTGCCAGCAGCTTCGGGACATCGGGCAATCAGCCCCAGCATTTT. Protein product: CASSFGTSGNQPQHF.

The V call is TRBV4-3, the J call TRBJ1-2; the D gene is possibly TRBD1 (6 bases). Germline loops: CDR1 LGHNA, CDR2 YSLEER. V lost 0 bases and J lost 9, with 11 bases in between. This CDR3 region has 13 residues. The DNA of the CDR3 is TGCGCCAGCAGCCAAGAACAGGGTTTGCGCTACACCTTC. Its protein is CASSQEQGLRYTF.

J is TRBJ2-7 and V is TRBV23-1; D may be TRBD1 (6 bases). TRBV23-1 carries the ORF label, with uncertain function. The CDR3 has 13 amino acids. V was shortened by 3 bases and J by 5 bases, with 11 bases between the two germline ends. The CDR3: CASSHYKGDEQYF. CDR3 in DNA: TGCGCCAGCAGTCATTATAAGGGGGACGAGCAGTACTTC.

This clone was found once. The V gene is TRBV5-5, the J gene TRBJ1-3; 9 bases are a match to TRBD1. The V and J ends lost 5 bases and 4 bases, in that order; junction bases with no gene match: 4. Germline V lookup: CDR1 SGHKS, CDR2 YYEKEE (reference sequence). The CDR3 totals 14 residues. The chain's CDR3 is CASRGGQGGNTIYF. The CDR3 region has the DNA TGTGCCAGCAGAGGGGGACAGGGCGGAAACACCATATATTTT.

V gene TRBV6-6 combines with J gene TRBJ1-1; 7 nucleotides match TRBD1. CDR1 and CDR2 (germline): MNHNY, SVGAGI (reference sequence). The J segment lost 5 bases and the V segment lost 2 bases, leaving 5 bases of the junction unmatched. This CDR3 region has 14 residues. This CDR3 is CASSYEAGGTEAFF. The CDR3 nucleotides are TGTGCCAGCAGTTACGAGGCAGGGGGGACTGAAGCTTTCTTT.

The genes are TRBV5-1 and TRBJ2-1; D unresolved. The CDR3 loop spans 12 amino acids. Germline loops: CDR1 SGHRS, CDR2 YFSETQ. Trimming took off 0 bases at V and 7 bases at J, with 5 bases between the two ends. CDR3 sequence reads: CASSLERNEQFF. In DNA, the CDR3 is TGCGCCAGCAGCTTGGAGAGGAATGAGCAGTTCTTC.

The rearrangement uses TRBV19 and TRBJ2-7, with TRBD1 matching 11 bases. CDR1 LNHDA and CDR2 SQIVND come from the germline V gene (reference sequence). V lost 0 bases to trimming and J lost 3 bases; unmatched junction nucleotides: 1. CDR3 length equals 15 residues. This CDR3 is CASSIDGTGGYEQYV. CDR3 in DNA: TGTGCCAGTAGTATAGATGGGACAGGGGGCTACGAGCAGTACGTC.

V is TRBV11-1 and J is TRBJ1-6; 10 bases match TRBD1. The ends lost 4 bases at V and 4 bases at J; junction bases unmatched: 4. CDR1 is SGHAT and CDR2 is FQDESV in the germline V gene (reference sequence). This CDR3 contains 16 residues. CDR3 loop: CASSSRQGAYNSPLHF. DNA of the CDR3: TGTGCCAGCAGCTCGAGACAGGGGGCTTATAATTCACCCCTCCACTTT.

The chain combines TRBV11-1 with TRBJ2-7; D might be TRBD1 (6 bases). Germline V gives CDR1 SGHAT, CDR2 FQDESV (reference sequence). Trimming took 2 bases from V and 5 from J, leaving 10 bases between them. CDR3 size: 13 residues. Here the CDR3 DNA reads TGTGCCAGCAGCTTAAACTACAGGGACGAGCAGTACTTC. Protein sequence: CASSLNYRDEQYF.

V gene TRBV5-1 combines with J gene TRBJ1-1, with D perhaps TRBD1 (6 bases). Germline CDR1 and CDR2: SGHRS and YFSETQ. The CDR3 runs to 15 residues. The germline V and J ends were trimmed by 0 bases and 5 bases, with 14 bases remaining between them. As DNA, the CDR3 is TGCGCCAGCAGCTTGGCCAGCAGGGGTCGGACTGAAGCTTTCTTT. Translating gives CASSLASRGRTEAFF.

The chain carries TRBV11-2 and TRBJ2-5; D perhaps matches TRBD2 (6 bases). The CDR3 has 16 residues. Deletions cut 5 bases from V and 5 bases from J, with 21 bases between. CDR1 SGHAT and CDR2 FQNNGV come from the germline V gene. The CDR3 is CASSPSPAGPRETQYF. The CDR3 DNA reads TGTGCCAGCAGCCCTAGCCCCGCGGGACCTCGGGAGACCCAGTACTTC. The whole variable domain, filled in from reference TRBV11-2 and TRBJ2-5, reads EAGVAQSPRYKIIEKRQSVAFWCNPISGHATLYWYQQILGQGPKLLIQFQNNGVVDDSQLPKDRFSAERLKGVDSTLKIQPAKLEDSAVYLCASSPSPAGPRETQYFGPGTRLLVL.

The sample holds one count of this clone. The CDR3 bases are TGTGCCAGCGACAGGGAAGAGACCCAGTACTTC. Translating gives CASDREETQYF. The genes are TRBV2 and TRBJ2-5; TRBD1 matches at 7 bases. V shed 8 bases and J 3 bases; nucleotides not matched to a gene: 0. This CDR3 region has 11 residues. The germline gives CDR1 SNHLY, CDR2 FYNNEI.